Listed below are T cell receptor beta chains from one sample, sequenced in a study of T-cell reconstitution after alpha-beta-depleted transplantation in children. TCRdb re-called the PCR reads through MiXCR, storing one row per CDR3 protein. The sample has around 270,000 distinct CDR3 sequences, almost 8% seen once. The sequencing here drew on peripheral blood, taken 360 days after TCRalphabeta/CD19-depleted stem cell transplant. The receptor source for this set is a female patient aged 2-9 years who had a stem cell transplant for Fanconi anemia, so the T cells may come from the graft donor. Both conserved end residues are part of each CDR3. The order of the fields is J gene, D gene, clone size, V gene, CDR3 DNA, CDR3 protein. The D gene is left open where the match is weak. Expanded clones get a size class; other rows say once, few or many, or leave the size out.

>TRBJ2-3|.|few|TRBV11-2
TGTGCCAGCAGCCGGGCGGGGGCCCCAGATACGCAGTATTTT
CASSRAGAPDTQYF
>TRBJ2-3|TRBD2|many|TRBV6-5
TGTGCCAGCAGTTACTGGGGGATAGCGGGAGGGAGCACAGATACGCAGTATTTT
CASSYWGIAGGSTDTQYF
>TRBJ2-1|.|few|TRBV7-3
TGTGCCAGCAGCGCTTCCCCTTCGGTAGGGACTCCCTGGGATGAGCAGTTCTTC
CASSASPSVGTPWDEQFF
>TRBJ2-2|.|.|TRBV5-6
TGTGCCAGCAGCCCCTGGGGGAAGACTCAAAAGAACACCGGGGAGCTGTTTTTT
CASSPWGKTQKNTGELFF
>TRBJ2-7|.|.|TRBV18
TGTGCCAGCTCACCACAGTCCGGAAATTGGGCCTACGAGCAGTACTTC
CASSPQSGNWAYEQYF
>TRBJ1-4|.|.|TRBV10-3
TGTGCCATCAGTGCAGAATTTGCTAATGAAAAACTGTTTTTT
CAISAEFANEKLFF
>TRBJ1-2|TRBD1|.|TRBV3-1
TGTGCCAGCAGCGCGGGACAGGGAGATGGCTACACCTTC
CASSAGQGDGYTF
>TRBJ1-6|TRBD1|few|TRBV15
TGTGCCACCAGCAGTGATCAGGGGGTAGGATCACCCCTCCACTTT
CATSSDQGVGSPLHF
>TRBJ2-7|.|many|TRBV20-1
TGCAGTGCTAGAGGGAGAGGACGATCCTATGACGAGCAGTACTTC
CSARGRGRSYDEQYF
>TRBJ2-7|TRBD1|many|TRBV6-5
TGTGCCAGCAGTTACGGGACAGGGATTGCCTACGAGCAGTACTTC
CASSYGTGIAYEQYF
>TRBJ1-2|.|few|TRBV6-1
TGTGCCAGCATTCGAGCGGCCAGGGGATCCGAGAACTATGGCTACACCTTC
CASIRAARGSENYGYTF
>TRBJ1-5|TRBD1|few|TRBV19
TGTGCCAGTAACCCGACAGGGGGATATCAGCCCCAGCATTTT
CASNPTGGYQPQHF
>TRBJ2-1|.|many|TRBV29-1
TGCAGCGTTGTAGGGGGGGGGACCTACAATGAGCAGTTCTTC
CSVVGGGTYNEQFF
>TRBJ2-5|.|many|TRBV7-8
TGTGCCAGCAGCCGAGTGGTGGGGATCGAGACCCAGTACTTC
CASSRVVGIETQYF
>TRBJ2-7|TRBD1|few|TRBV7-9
TGTGCCAGCAGCTTAAAGGGAGACAGGGGGGGTTACGAGCAGTACTTC
CASSLKGDRGGYEQYF
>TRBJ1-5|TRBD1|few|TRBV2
TGTGCCAGCAGTGGGGACAGGTGGACAAGTCAGCCCCAGCATTTT
CASSGDRWTSQPQHF
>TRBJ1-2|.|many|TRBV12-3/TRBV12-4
TGTGCCAGCAGTTTTGAGTACGGCTACACCTTC
CASSFEYGYTF
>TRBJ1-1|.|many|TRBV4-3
TGCGCCAGCAGCCAGGAGCCTTACGGAGGCCTGAACACTGAAGCTTTCTTT
CASSQEPYGGLNTEAFF
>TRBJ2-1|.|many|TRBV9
TGTGCCAGCAGCGTAGCGTACCCGGGACTTATGAACAATGAGCAGTTCTTC
CASSVAYPGLMNNEQFF
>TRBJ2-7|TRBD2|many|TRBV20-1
TGCAGTGCAGCCGGGACTAGCAGCGAGCAGTACTTC
CSAAGTSSEQYF
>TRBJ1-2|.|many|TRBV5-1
TGCGCCAGCACCTTTGGAGGGCTTGACTATGGCTACACCTTC
CASTFGGLDYGYTF
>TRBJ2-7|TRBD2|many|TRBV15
TGTGCCACCAGCCTAAGTTGGGGGAGGGCCCTCTACGAGCAGTACTTC
CATSLSWGRALYEQYF
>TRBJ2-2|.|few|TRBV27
TGTGCCAGCCTAGGTAGTTGGGGGGTGAACACCGGGGAGCTGTTTTTT
CASLGSWGVNTGELFF
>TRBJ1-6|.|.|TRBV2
TGTGCCAGTAGTCCTGACCAGGGTTCACCCCTCCACTTT
CASSPDQGSPLHF
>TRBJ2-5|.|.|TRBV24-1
TGTGCCACTTCTCGGGCAGGGGTAGAGACCCAGTACTTC
CATSRAGVETQYF
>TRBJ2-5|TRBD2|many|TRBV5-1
TGCGCCAGCACCCGGCCTAGCGGGGACCAAGAGACCCAGTACTTC
CASTRPSGDQETQYF
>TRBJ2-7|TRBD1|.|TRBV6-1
TGTGCCAGCAGTGACAGAACGGGACAGGGAGGGTACGAGCAGTACTTC
CASSDRTGQGGYEQYF
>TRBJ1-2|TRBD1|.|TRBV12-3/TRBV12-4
TGTGCCAGCAGTTCATCGTCAGGGGGTTATGGCTACACCTTC
CASSSSSGGYGYTF
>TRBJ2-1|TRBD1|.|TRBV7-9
TGTGCCAGCAGCCAGGGGACAGGGAGAGGTGAGCAGTTCTTC
CASSQGTGRGEQFF
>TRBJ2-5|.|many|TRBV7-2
TGTGCCAGCAGCTTAAGTTACGGGCAAGAGACCCAGTACTTC
CASSLSYGQETQYF
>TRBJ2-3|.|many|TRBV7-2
TGTGCCAGCAGCTTACAGTTGAACACAGATACGCAGTATTTT
CASSLQLNTDTQYF
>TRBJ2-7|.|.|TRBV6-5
TGTGCCAGCAGTTACACCCCTGTGGGACGGATCTCCTACGAGCAGTACTTC
CASSYTPVGRISYEQYF
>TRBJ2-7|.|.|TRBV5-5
TGTGCCAGCAGCTTGGATCCCAGCTACGAGCAGTACTTC
CASSLDPSYEQYF
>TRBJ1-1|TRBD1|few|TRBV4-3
TGCGCCAGCAGCCAAGATGGACAGGTGTCGGGTGAAGCTTTCTTT
CASSQDGQVSGEAFF
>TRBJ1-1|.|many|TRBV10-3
TGTGCCATCCGGGGGGTCGGAGATGAAGCTTTCTTT
CAIRGVGDEAFF
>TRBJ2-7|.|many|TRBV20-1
TGCAGTGCTAGAGATAAGGTCCACCGCTCCTACGAGCAGTACTTC
CSARDKVHRSYEQYF
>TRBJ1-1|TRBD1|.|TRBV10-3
TGTGCCTTCAGTTTTCCCGGTTGGGACAGTGATACAATGAACACTGAAGCTTTCTTT
CAFSFPGWDSDTMNTEAFF
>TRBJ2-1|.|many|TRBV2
TGTGCCAGGGACTCCTACAATGAGCAGTTCTTC
CARDSYNEQFF
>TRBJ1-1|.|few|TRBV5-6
TGTGCCAGCAGCGGTGGACTTACTACGGCAGCTTTCTTT
CASSGGLTTAAFF
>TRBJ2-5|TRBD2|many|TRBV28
TGTGCCAGCAGTGCCTTAGCGGGGGGGCGAGAGACCCAGTACTTC
CASSALAGGRETQYF
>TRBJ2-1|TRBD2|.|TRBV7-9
TGTGCCAGCGGGGGGGTCGGGGACAATGAGCAGTTCTTC
CASGGVGDNEQFF
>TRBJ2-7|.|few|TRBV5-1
TGCGCCAGCAGCTTGGTTCCTGGATCGGGACGAGACTACGAGCAGTACTTC
CASSLVPGSGRDYEQYF
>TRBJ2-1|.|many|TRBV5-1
TGCGCCAGCAGCTTGGAAGGGAGCGCTCTCTCCTACAATGAGCAGTTCTTC
CASSLEGSALSYNEQFF
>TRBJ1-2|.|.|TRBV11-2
TGTGCCAGCAGCTCAAGGGGGAGCTATGGCTACACCTTC
CASSSRGSYGYTF
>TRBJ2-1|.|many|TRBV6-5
TGTGCCAGCAGCAACGGGGGCCAATACAATGAGCAGTTCTTC
CASSNGGQYNEQFF
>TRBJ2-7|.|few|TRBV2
TGTGCCAGCAGTGAGGGCAGGTTGGGCGAGCAGTACTTC
CASSEGRLGEQYF
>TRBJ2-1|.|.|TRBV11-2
TGTGCCAGCAGCCCAAGGTTCCCCACCCCAACTTACAATGAGCAGTTCTTC
CASSPRFPTPTYNEQFF
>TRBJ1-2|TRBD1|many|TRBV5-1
TGCGCCAGCAGCCCTGGGACAGCTATTTATGGCTACACCTTC
CASSPGTAIYGYTF
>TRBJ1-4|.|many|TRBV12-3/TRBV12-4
TGTGCCAGCAGCCGTGACGTGGGACAAAACGGCCTTGAAAAACTGTTTTTT
CASSRDVGQNGLEKLFF
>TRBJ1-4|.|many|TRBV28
TGTGCCAGCATCTTCCGGACGGAGTACGCAACTAATGAAAAACTGTTTTTT
CASIFRTEYATNEKLFF
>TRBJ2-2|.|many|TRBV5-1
TGCGCCAGCAGCAAGTCCGGGGAGCTGTTTTTT
CASSKSGELFF
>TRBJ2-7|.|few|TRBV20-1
TGCAGTGCTAGAGATTTAAGGGGCGAGCGCGTGGGAGAGCAGTACTTC
CSARDLRGERVGEQYF
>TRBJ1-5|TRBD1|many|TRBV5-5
TGTGCCAGCAGCCTACAGGGGGAGGATCAGCCCCAGCATTTT
CASSLQGEDQPQHF
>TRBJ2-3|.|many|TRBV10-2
TGCGCCAGCAGTGATTCACCTACAGATACGCAGTATTTT
CASSDSPTDTQYF
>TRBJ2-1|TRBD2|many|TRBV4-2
TGTGCCAGCAGCCTCATAACAAGACTAGCGGGTTACAATGAGCAGTTCTTC
CASSLITRLAGYNEQFF
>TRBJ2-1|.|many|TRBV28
TGTGCCAGCAGTTTTTTCGGACTGCGAAGCTCCTACAATGAGCAGTTCTTC
CASSFFGLRSSYNEQFF
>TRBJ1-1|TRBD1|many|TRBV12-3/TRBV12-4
TGTGCCAGCAGTAGTCCGGGACAGGGGGACACTGAAGCTTTCTTT
CASSSPGQGDTEAFF
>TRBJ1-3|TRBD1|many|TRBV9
TGTGCCAGCAGGGGACAGGGAAACACCATATATTTT
CASRGQGNTIYF
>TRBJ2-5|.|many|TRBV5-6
TGTGCCAGCAGCTTAGACAACGCGTACCAAGAGACCCAGTACTTC
CASSLDNAYQETQYF
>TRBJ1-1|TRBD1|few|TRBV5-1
TGCGCCAGCAGCTTGTCGACGGGACAGGGGGCTCGGGAAGCTTTCTTT
CASSLSTGQGAREAFF